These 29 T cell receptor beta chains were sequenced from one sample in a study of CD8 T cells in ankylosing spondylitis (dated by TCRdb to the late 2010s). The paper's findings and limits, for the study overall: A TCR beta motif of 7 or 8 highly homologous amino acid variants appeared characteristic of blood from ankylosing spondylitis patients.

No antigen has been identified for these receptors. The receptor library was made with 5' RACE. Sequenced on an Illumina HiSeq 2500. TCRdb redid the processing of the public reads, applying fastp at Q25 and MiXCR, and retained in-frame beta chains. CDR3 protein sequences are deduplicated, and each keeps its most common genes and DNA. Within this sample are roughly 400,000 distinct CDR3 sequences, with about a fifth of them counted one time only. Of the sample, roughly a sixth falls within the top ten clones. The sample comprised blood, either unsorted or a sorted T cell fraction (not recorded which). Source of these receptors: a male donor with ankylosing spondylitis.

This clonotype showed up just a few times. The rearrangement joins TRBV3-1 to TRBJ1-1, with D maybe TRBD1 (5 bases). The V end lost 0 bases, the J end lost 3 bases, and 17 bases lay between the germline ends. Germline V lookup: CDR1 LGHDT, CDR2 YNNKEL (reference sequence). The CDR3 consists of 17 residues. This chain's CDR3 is CASSQDLARGVDTEAFF. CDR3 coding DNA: TGTGCCAGCAGCCAAGACTTGGCACGAGGGGTGGACACTGAAGCTTTCTTT.

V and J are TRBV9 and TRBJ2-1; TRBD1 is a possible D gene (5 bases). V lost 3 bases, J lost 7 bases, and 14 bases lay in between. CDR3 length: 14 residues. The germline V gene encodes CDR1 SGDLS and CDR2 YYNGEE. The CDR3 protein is CASSAQTRANEQFF. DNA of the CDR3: TGTGCCAGCAGCGCTCAAACCAGGGCGAATGAGCAGTTCTTC.

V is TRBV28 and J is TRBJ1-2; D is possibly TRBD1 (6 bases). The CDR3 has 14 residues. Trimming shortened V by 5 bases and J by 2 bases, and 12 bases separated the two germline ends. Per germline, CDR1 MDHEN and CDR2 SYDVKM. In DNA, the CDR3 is TGTGCCAGCAGTCTGGACAGTAGGAACTATGGCTACACCTTC. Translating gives CASSLDSRNYGYTF.

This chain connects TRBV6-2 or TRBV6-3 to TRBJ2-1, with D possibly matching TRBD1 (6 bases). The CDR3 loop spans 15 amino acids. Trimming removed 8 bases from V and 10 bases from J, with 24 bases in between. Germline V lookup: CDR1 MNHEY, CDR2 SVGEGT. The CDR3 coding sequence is TGTGCCAGCGGTCCCCACCGAGGGGGACCGCGGGAGCAGTTCTTC. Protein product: CASGPHRGGPREQFF.

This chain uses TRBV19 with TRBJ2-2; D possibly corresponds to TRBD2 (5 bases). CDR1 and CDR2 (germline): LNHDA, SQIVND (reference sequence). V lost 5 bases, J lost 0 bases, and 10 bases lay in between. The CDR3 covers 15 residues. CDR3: CASSGSAPNTGELFF. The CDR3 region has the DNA TGTGCCAGTAGTGGGAGCGCTCCGAACACCGGGGAGCTGTTTTTT.

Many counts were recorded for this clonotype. The CDR3 reads CASSPETSGNRRVRNEQFF. The DNA for the CDR3 is TGCGCCAGCAGCCCGGAGACTAGCGGGAATCGAAGGGTAAGGAATGAGCAGTTCTTC. The chain combines TRBV5-1 with TRBJ2-1, with 11 nucleotides matching TRBD2. CDR3 size: 19 residues. The V gene's germline CDR1 is SGHRS and CDR2 YFSETQ. V lost 4 bases to trimming and J lost 7 bases; unmatched junction nucleotides: 19.

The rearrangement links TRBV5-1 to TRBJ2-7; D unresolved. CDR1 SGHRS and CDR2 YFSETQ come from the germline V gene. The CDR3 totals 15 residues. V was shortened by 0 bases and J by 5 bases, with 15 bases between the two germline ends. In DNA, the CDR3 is TGCGCCAGCAGCTTGGAAAAGGGAATAAGGGACGAGCAGTACTTC. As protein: CASSLEKGIRDEQYF. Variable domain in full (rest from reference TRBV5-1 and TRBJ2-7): KAGVTQTPRYLIKTRGQQVTLSCSPISGHRSVSWYQQTPGQGLQFLFEYFSETQRNKGNFPGRFSGRQFSNSRSEMNVSTLELGDSALYLCASSLEKGIRDEQYFGPGTRLTVT.

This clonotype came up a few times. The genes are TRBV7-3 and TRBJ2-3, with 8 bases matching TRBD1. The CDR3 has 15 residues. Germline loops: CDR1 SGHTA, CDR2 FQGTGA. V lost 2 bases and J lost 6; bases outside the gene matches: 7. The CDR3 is CASSLDPRGLDTQYF. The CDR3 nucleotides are TGTGCCAGCAGCTTAGATCCCAGGGGGCTGGATACGCAGTATTTT.

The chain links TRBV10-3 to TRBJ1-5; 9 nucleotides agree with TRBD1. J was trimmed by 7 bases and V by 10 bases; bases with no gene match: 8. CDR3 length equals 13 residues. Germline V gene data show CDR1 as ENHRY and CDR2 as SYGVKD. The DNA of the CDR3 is TGTGCCAGCCGGGACAGGGTGAAACAGCCCCAGCATTTT. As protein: CASRDRVKQPQHF.

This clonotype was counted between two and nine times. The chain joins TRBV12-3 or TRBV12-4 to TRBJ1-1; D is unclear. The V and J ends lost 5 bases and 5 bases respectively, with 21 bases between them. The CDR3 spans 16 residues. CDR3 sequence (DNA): TGTGCCAGCAGTCCCCCCCTTCTGAAGGGCCGTACTGAAGCTTTCTTT. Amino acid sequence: CASSPPLLKGRTEAFF.

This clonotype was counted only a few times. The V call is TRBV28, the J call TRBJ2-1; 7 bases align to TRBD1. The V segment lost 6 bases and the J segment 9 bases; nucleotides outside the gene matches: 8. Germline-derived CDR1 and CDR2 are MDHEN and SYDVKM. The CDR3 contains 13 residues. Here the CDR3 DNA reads TGTGCCAGCAGACCGGGGACAGTCTCTGAGCAGTTCTTC. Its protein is CASRPGTVSEQFF.

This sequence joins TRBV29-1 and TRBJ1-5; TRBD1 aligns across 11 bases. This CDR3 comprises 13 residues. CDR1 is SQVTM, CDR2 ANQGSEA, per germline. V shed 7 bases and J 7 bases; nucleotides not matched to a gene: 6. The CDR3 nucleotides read TGCAGCGGGGGACAGGGGGTCGGGCAGCCCCAGCATTTT. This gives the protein CSGGQGVGQPQHF.

CDR3 coding DNA: TGCGCCAGCAGCCCGCAGTTGCGGGAGCACTTGGGCACAGATACGCAGTATTTT. Its protein product is CASSPQLREHLGTDTQYF. The chain carries TRBV5-1 and TRBJ2-3, with TRBD2 matching over 7 bases. CDR3 length equals 18 residues. Germline V gene sequence: CDR1 SGHRS, CDR2 YFSETQ. The junction had 15 bases not matched to a gene; V was cut back by 4 bases and J by 1 base.

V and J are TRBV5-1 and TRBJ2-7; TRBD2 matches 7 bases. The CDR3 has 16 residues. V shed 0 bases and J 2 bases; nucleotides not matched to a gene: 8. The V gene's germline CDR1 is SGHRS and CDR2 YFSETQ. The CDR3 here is CASSLGPSGSTYEQYF. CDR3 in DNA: TGCGCCAGCAGCTTGGGGCCTAGCGGAAGTACCTACGAGCAGTACTTC.

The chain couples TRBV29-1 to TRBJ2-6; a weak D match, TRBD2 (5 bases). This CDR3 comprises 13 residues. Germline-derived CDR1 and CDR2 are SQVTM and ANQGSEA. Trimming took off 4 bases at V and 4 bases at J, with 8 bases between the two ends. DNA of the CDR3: TGCAGCGTTGGGGAGCTGGGGGCCAACGTCCTGACTTTC. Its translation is CSVGELGANVLTF.

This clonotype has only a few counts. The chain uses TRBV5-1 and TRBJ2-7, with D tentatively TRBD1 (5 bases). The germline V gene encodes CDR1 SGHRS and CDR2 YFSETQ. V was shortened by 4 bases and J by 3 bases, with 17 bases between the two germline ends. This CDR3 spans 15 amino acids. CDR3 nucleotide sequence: TGCGCCAGCAGCACAGGACAAAACCAATACTACGAGCAGTACTTC. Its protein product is CASSTGQNQYYEQYF.

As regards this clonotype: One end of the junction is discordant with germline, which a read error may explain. The CDR3 nucleotides are TGTGCCAGCAGCCTGAGGACAGGCGCCCAGGGAAGAGTGGTCTTC. Amino acids: CASSLRTGAQGRVVF. This sequence joins TRBV7-9 and TRBJ2-1, with 7 bases aligning to TRBD1. CDR1 is SEHNR, CDR2 FQNEAQ, per germline (reference sequence). The CDR3 is made up of 15 amino acids.

This CDR3 is CASRPGLAGELGTDTQYF. The CDR3 nucleotides read TGTGCCAGCAGGCCCGGACTAGCGGGAGAACTCGGCACAGATACGCAGTATTTT. V and J are TRBV12-3 or TRBV12-4 and TRBJ2-3, with TRBD2 matching over 13 bases. V lost 6 bases, J lost 1 base, and 10 bases stayed unmatched. The CDR3 loop spans 18 amino acids.

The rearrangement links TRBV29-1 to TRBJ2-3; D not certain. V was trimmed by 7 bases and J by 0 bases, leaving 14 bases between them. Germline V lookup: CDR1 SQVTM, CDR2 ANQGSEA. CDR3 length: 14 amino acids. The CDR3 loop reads CSGTVTLSTDTQYF. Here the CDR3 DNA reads TGCAGCGGAACAGTCACGTTAAGCACAGATACGCAGTATTTT.

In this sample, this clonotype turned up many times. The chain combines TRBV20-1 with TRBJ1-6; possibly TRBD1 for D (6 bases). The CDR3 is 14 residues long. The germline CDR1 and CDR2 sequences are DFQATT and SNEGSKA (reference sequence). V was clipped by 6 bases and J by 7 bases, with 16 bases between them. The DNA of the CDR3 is TGCAGTGCCCCCCACCGGGGGGCCAATTCACCCCTCCACTTT. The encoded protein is CSAPHRGANSPLHF.

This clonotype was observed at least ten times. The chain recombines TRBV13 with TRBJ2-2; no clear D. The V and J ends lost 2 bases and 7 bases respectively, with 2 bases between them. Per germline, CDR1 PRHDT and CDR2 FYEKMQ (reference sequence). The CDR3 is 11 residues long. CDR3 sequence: CASSLHGELFF. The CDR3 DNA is TGTGCCAGCAGCTTACACGGGGAGCTGTTTTTT.

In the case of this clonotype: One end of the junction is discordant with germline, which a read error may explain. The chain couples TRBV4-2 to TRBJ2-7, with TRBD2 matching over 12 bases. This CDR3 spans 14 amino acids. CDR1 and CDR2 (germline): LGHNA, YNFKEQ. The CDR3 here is CASSQGRLAGDMNF. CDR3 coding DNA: TGTGCCAGCAGCCAAGGCCGACTAGCGGGAGATATGAACTTC.

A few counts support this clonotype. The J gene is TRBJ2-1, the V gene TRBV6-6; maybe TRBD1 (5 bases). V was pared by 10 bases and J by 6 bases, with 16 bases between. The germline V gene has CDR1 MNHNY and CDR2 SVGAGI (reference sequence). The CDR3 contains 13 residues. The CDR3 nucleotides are TGTGCCACTAAACTCAATAGGGGCAATGAGCAGTTCTTC. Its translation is CATKLNRGNEQFF.

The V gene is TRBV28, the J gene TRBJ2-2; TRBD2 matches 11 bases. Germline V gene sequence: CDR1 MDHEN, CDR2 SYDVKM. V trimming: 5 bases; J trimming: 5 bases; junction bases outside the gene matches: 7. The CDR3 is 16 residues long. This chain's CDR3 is CASSPQRLAGTGELFF. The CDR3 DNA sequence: TGTGCCAGCAGTCCTCAGAGACTAGCGGGGACCGGGGAGCTGTTTTTT.

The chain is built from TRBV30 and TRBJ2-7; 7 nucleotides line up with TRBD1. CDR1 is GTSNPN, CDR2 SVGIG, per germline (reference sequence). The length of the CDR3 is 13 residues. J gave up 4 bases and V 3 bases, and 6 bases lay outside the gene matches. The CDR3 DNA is TGTGCCTGGAGCATAGGGGGCTTTTACGAGCAGTACTTC. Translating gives CAWSIGGFYEQYF.

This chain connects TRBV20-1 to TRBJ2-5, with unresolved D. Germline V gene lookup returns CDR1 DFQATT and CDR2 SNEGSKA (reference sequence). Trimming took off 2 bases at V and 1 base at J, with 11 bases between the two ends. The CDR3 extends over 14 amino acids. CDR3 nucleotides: TGCAGTGCTAGAAAGGCGGCGCTCCAAGAGACCCAGTACTTC. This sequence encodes CSARKAALQETQYF.

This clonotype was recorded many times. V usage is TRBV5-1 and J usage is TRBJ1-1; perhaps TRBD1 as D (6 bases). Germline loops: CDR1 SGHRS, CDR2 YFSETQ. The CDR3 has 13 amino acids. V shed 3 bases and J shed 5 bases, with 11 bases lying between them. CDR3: CASSSQGDTEAFF. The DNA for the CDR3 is TGCGCCAGCAGCTCACAGGGTGATACTGAAGCTTTCTTT.

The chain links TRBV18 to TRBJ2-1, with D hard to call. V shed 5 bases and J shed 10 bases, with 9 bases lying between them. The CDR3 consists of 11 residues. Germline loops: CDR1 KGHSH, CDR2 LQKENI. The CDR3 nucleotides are TGTGCCAGCTCAACAAGTCTGGAGCAGTTCTTC. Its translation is CASSTSLEQFF.

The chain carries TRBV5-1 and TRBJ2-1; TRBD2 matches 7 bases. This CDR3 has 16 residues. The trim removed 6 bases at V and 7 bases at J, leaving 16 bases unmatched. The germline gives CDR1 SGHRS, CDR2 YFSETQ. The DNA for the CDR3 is TGCGCCAGCATGCCTGTTGGGGCGGGAGCGGTAAATGAGCAGTTCTTC. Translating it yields CASMPVGAGAVNEQFF.